A single sample gave rise to the 32 T cell receptor beta chains below, sequenced in a study of blood T cell repertoires in COVID-19. The assay was immunoSEQ multiplex PCR, and TCRdb's table has in-frame clones only and misses some. The sample yields about 140,000 clones, 84% seen once. The material sequenced was PBMCs or T cells enriched from blood (not recorded which). These receptors came from a man between 35 and 55 years old with acute COVID-19.

The gene calls are TRBV3-1 (or the pseudogene TRBV3-2) and TRBJ1-5, with D unclear. Trimming removed 0 bases at V and 9 bases at J, with 9 bases between. Germline V gene lookup returns CDR1 LGHDT and CDR2 YNNKEL (reference sequence). CDR3 length equals 13 residues. DNA for the CDR3: TGTGCCAGCAGCCAAGAGCGGAATAGGCCCCAGCATTTT. Its protein is CASSQERNRPQHF.

This chain uses TRBV28 with TRBJ2-7; 7 bases map to TRBD1. From germline, CDR1 is MDHEN and CDR2 SYDVKM. This CDR3 is built from 16 residues. V lost 6 bases to trimming and J lost 3 bases; unmatched junction nucleotides: 14. The CDR3: CASSSPGDRHLYEQYF. The CDR3 bases are TGTGCCAGCAGCTCCCCAGGGGACAGACACCTCTACGAGCAGTACTTC.

The chain uses TRBV28 and TRBJ1-4, with 8 bases identical to TRBD1. Germline V gene data show CDR1 as MDHEN and CDR2 as SYDVKM. The CDR3 totals 15 residues. V lost 5 bases to trimming and J lost 4 bases; unmatched junction nucleotides: 6. CDR3 loop: CASSPRGLDNEKLFF. The CDR3, as DNA: TGTGCCAGCAGTCCCAGGGGGCTGGATAATGAAAAACTGTTTTTT.

This chain's CDR3 is CASNNRGQPNQPQHF. CDR3 bases: TGTGCCAGCAATAATAGGGGACAGCCAAATCAGCCCCAGCATTTT. The V call is TRBV6-1, the J call TRBJ1-5; 7 bases map to TRBD1. The CDR3 extends over 15 amino acids. Trimming took 7 bases from V and 4 from J; bases not matched to a gene: 10. Germline V gene data show CDR1 as MNHNS and CDR2 as SASEGT.

The DNA for the CDR3 is TGTGCCAGCAGTGGACCGACAGGGACGGAGACCGGGGAGCTGTTTTTT. Translated: CASSGPTGTETGELFF. The chain has TRBV6-1 and TRBJ2-2; 7 positions agree with TRBD1. This CDR3 is 16 amino acids long. Germline lookup yields CDR1 MNHNS and CDR2 SASEGT. J lost 5 bases, V lost 4 bases, and 10 bases had no gene match.

The V and J genes are TRBV7-8 and TRBJ2-7; 10 bases are shared with TRBD1. The CDR3 runs 16 residues. Trimming at V came to 6 bases and at J to 5 bases, leaving 13 bases not matched to a gene. CDR1 and CDR2 (germline): SGHVS, FQNEAQ. CDR3 sequence: CASREPPGQGFHEQYF. CDR3 in DNA: TGTGCCAGCAGGGAGCCACCGGGACAGGGGTTCCACGAGCAGTACTTC.

This chain uses TRBV19 with TRBJ2-7, with D possibly being TRBD1 (5 bases). The CDR3 length is 15 residues. From germline, CDR1 is LNHDA and CDR2 SQIVND (reference sequence). Trimming stripped 2 bases from V and 2 bases from J, with 13 bases between. This CDR3 is CASSIMSGSTYEQYF. CDR3 nucleotide sequence: TGTGCCAGTAGTATAATGTCAGGGTCTACCTACGAGCAGTACTTC.

The rearrangement uses TRBV5-6 and TRBJ2-3; 9 bases agree with TRBD1. The trim removed 0 bases at V and 2 bases at J, leaving 10 bases unmatched. Germline CDR1 SGHDT, CDR2 YYEEEE. The CDR3 has 18 amino acids. The CDR3 coding sequence is TGTGCCAGCAGCTTGGGGGGCTTCGGACAGGGGACCACAGATACGCAGTATTTT. This gives the protein CASSLGGFGQGTTDTQYF.

The chain combines TRBV4-1 with TRBJ2-2; no clear D. Germline CDR1 MGHRA, CDR2 YSYEKL. The CDR3 extends over 15 amino acids. Trimming took off 4 bases at V and 0 bases at J, with 9 bases between the two ends. CDR3 coding DNA: TGCGCCAGCAGCCTGCGGTGGGCGAACACCGGGGAGCTGTTTTTT. Its translation is CASSLRWANTGELFF.

This chain links TRBV7-9 with TRBJ2-2; D unresolved. The CDR3 spans 14 residues. With 4 bases removed from V and 0 bases from J, the gap between germline ends came to 6 bases. CDR1 and CDR2 from the germline V gene are SEHNR and FQNEAQ (reference sequence). This CDR3 is CASSSLSNTGELFF. In nucleotides, the CDR3 is TGTGCCAGCAGCTCCCTTTCGAACACCGGGGAGCTGTTTTTT.

This sequence joins TRBV19 and TRBJ1-5; D gene ambiguous. Trimming removed 3 bases at V and 11 bases at J, with 11 bases between. The CDR3 is 12 amino acids. CDR1 and CDR2 (germline): LNHDA, SQIVND (reference sequence). The CDR3 DNA sequence: TGTGCCAGTAGTATGCGCCGGTCGACCCAGCATTTT. Translation: CASSMRRSTQHF.

The gene calls are TRBV2 and TRBJ2-1; 13 bases align to TRBD2. The germline V gene encodes CDR1 SNHLY and CDR2 FYNNEI. V was clipped by 6 bases and J by 6 bases; unmatched bases: 5. The CDR3 consists of 15 residues. CDR3 protein: CASRVGLAGFNEQFF. CDR3 in DNA: TGTGCCAGCAGGGTGGGACTAGCGGGATTCAATGAGCAGTTCTTC.

The J gene is TRBJ2-3, the V gene TRBV10-2; 8 bases align to TRBD2. From germline, CDR1 is WSHSY and CDR2 SAAADI. The CDR3 length is 14 residues. Trimming removed 5 bases from V and 3 bases from J; junction bases left unmatched: 4. CDR3 nucleotides: TGCGCCAGCAGTAGCGGGAGTGGGACAGATACGCAGTATTTT. Encoded protein: CASSSGSGTDTQYF.

The chain has TRBV4-1 and TRBJ2-1; maybe TRBD2 (7 bases). Germline lookup yields CDR1 MGHRA and CDR2 YSYEKL. The CDR3 contains 15 residues. Trimming cost V 1 base and J 8 bases, with 15 bases left between them. The DNA of the CDR3 is TGCGCCAGCAGCCAAGGGGGGGGGCTGGACGATGAGCAGTTCTTC. Its translation: CASSQGGGLDDEQFF.

The chain combines TRBV18 with TRBJ2-1; TRBD2 matches at 8 bases. This CDR3 has 16 amino acids. Germline V gene sequence: CDR1 KGHSH, CDR2 LQKENI. Trimming cost V 5 bases and J 5 bases; bases outside gene matches: 11. The CDR3 here is CASSSWALAENNEQFF. The DNA for the CDR3 is TGTGCCAGCTCATCCTGGGCACTAGCGGAAAACAATGAGCAGTTCTTC.

V is TRBV19 and J is TRBJ1-5; a possible D gene is TRBD1 (5 bases). Trimming removed 2 bases from V and 1 base from J, with 12 bases in between. The germline V gene encodes CDR1 LNHDA and CDR2 SQIVND (reference sequence). The length of the CDR3 is 16 residues. CDR3 nucleotides: TGTGCCAGTAGTATAATAGGGGAAGAGAGCAATCAGCCCCAGCATTTT. As protein: CASSIIGEESNQPQHF. The full variable domain, with the rest looked up from reference TRBV19 and TRBJ1-5, is DGGITQSPKYLFRKEGQNVTLSCEQNLNHDAMYWYRQDPGQGLRLIYYSQIVNDFQKGDIAEGYSVSREKKESFPLTVTSAQKNPTAFYLCASSIIGEESNQPQHFGDGTRLSIL.

V usage is TRBV18 and J usage is TRBJ2-3, with TRBD2 identical over 10 bases. Germline lookup yields CDR1 KGHSH and CDR2 LQKENI. This CDR3 spans 16 amino acids. Trimming removed 4 bases from V and 1 base from J; junction bases left unmatched: 5. This CDR3 is CASSLSGRAGTDTQYF. The DNA for the CDR3 is TGTGCCAGCTCACTAAGCGGGAGGGCCGGCACAGATACGCAGTATTTT.

The rearrangement uses TRBV27 and TRBJ2-3; 8 nucleotides agree with TRBD2. Germline CDR1 and CDR2: MNHEY and SMNVEV (reference sequence). The CDR3 has 15 amino acids. The V gene end was trimmed by 4 bases and the J gene end by 2 bases; junction bases not matched to a gene: 5. The CDR3 region has the DNA TGTGCCAGCAGTTCTACTAGCGGACACACAGATACGCAGTATTTT. As protein: CASSSTSGHTDTQYF.

The CDR3 is CASSLGDWEETQYF. DNA for the CDR3: TGTGCCAGCAGCTTGGGAGACTGGGAAGAGACCCAGTACTTC. This chain uses TRBV5-6 with TRBJ2-5; unclear D gene. The CDR3 is 14 amino acids. The V gene lost 0 bases and the J gene lost 3 bases, with 9 bases spanning the gap. Germline V gene data show CDR1 as SGHDT and CDR2 as YYEEEE.

The chain couples TRBV6-5 to TRBJ2-7; 9 bases match TRBD1. J gave up 12 bases and V 2 bases, and 11 bases lay outside the gene matches. This CDR3 contains 14 residues. The germline V gene has CDR1 MNHEY and CDR2 SVGAGI. CDR3 residues: CASSYRDRVVRVYF. In DNA, the CDR3 is TGTGCCAGCAGTTACCGGGACAGGGTCGTCAGGGTGTACTTC.

The CDR3: CASSLDGRGDGTEAFF. In DNA form, the CDR3 reads TGCGCCAGCAGCTTGGATGGCAGGGGGGATGGCACTGAAGCTTTCTTT. The gene calls are TRBV5-1 and TRBJ1-1, with TRBD1 identical over 7 bases. The CDR3 is 16 residues long. Trimming removed 0 bases from V and 4 bases from J; junction bases left unmatched: 9. Germline CDR1 is SGHRS and CDR2 is YFSETQ.

The genes are TRBV6-2 or TRBV6-3 and TRBJ1-5, with D uncertain. The germline V and J ends were trimmed by 4 bases and 5 bases, with 6 bases remaining between them. Germline CDR1 is MNHEY and CDR2 is SVGEGT. The CDR3 extends over 12 amino acids. As DNA, the CDR3 is TGTGCCAGCAGTTTCCCTGATCAGCCCCAGCATTTT. Translating it yields CASSFPDQPQHF.

The rearrangement uses TRBV19 and TRBJ1-2; no definite D call. The germline V gene has CDR1 LNHDA and CDR2 SQIVND (reference sequence). The germline V and J ends were trimmed by 6 bases and 4 bases, with 3 bases remaining between them. The CDR3 sequence is 10 residues long. CDR3 in amino acids: CASSRYGYTF. The CDR3 DNA sequence: TGTGCCAGTAGCCGCTATGGCTACACCTTC.

This chain connects TRBV7-7 to TRBJ2-1; the match to TRBD2 covers 11 bases. CDR1 SSHAT and CDR2 FNYEAQ come from the germline V gene (reference sequence). The CDR3 contains 15 residues. Trimming at V came to 4 bases and at J to 4 bases, leaving 3 bases not matched to a gene. The CDR3 loop is CASSSGLAVYNEQFF. CDR3 DNA: TGTGCCAGCAGCTCGGGACTAGCGGTATACAATGAGCAGTTCTTC.

The chain links TRBV24-1 to TRBJ2-1, with D uncertain. This CDR3 spans 13 amino acids. Looked up from germline, CDR1 is KGHDR and CDR2 is SFDVKD. Deletions cut 5 bases from V and 4 bases from J, with 8 bases between. CDR3 residues: CATSVPGYNEQFF. CDR3 coding DNA: TGTGCCACCAGTGTTCCGGGTTACAATGAGCAGTTCTTC.

This clone was counted between two and nine times. The rearrangement joins TRBV5-6 to TRBJ2-1; 8 nucleotides agree with TRBD1. Germline V lookup: CDR1 SGHDT, CDR2 YYEEEE. With V trimmed by 4 bases and J by 8 bases, 20 bases remained unmatched. CDR3 length equals 18 residues. The CDR3 bases are TGTGCCAGCAGCCCAAGTCCCGGGACAGGTTGGGCGGAGGATGAGCAGTTCTTC. It specifies CASSPSPGTGWAEDEQFF.

The chain has TRBV19 and TRBJ2-4, with 8 bases matching TRBD1. The trim removed 5 bases at V and 0 bases at J, leaving 6 bases unmatched. The CDR3 totals 16 residues. Germline V gene sequence: CDR1 LNHDA, CDR2 SQIVND (reference sequence). The CDR3 loop is CASSYGQGLAKNIQYF. The CDR3 bases are TGTGCCAGTAGTTACGGACAGGGACTAGCCAAAAACATTCAGTACTTC.

The rearrangement uses TRBV6-4 and TRBJ2-1; 9 bases agree with TRBD2. V gave up 5 bases and J gave up 8 bases; unmatched junction bases: 7. The CDR3 contains 14 residues. CDR1 and CDR2 (germline): MRHNA, SNTAGT. CDR3 sequence (DNA): TGTGCCAGCAGTTTTGGGACTAGCTCGGATGAGCAGTTCTTC. Translated: CASSFGTSSDEQFF.

The chain couples TRBV28 to TRBJ2-1; possibly TRBD2 for D (5 bases). Germline CDR1 and CDR2: MDHEN and SYDVKM. This CDR3 is built from 13 residues. The germline V and J ends were trimmed by 8 bases and 3 bases, with 11 bases remaining between them. For the CDR3, the DNA is TGTGCCAGCGAGCGGCTAAACTACAATGAGCAGTTCTTC. Encoded protein: CASERLNYNEQFF.

The chain has TRBV6-4 and TRBJ1-6; D possibly corresponds to TRBD1 (6 bases). Germline CDR1 MRHNA, CDR2 SNTAGT. V was clipped by 4 bases and J by 7 bases, with 14 bases between them. This CDR3 comprises 15 residues. CDR3 DNA: TGTGCCAGCAGTGCTACAGGGAATGGCAATTCACCCCTCCACTTT. Protein sequence: CASSATGNGNSPLHF.

The chain carries TRBV4-3 and TRBJ1-2; 9 positions match TRBD1. This CDR3 has 14 amino acids. V trimming: 4 bases; J trimming: 6 bases; junction bases outside the gene matches: 6. The V gene's germline CDR1 is LGHNA and CDR2 YSLEER. CDR3 residues: CASSPGTGFDGYTF. DNA of the CDR3: TGCGCCAGCAGCCCCGGGACAGGGTTTGATGGCTACACCTTC.

The V call is TRBV5-1, the J call TRBJ1-1; D may be TRBD1 (6 bases). Germline-derived CDR1 and CDR2 are SGHRS and YFSETQ. The V end lost 4 bases, the J end lost 10 bases, and 20 bases lay between the germline ends. The CDR3 loop spans 14 amino acids. CDR3 in DNA: TGCGCCAGCAGCCTTACGAACCAGGGGCTCGTAGCTTTCTTT. Its translation is CASSLTNQGLVAFF.